This T cell receptor beta chain was retrieved from a study of T cells in Graves' hyperthyroidism and ophthalmopathy. RNA transcripts gave rise to amplified TCR beta CDR3 regions. When the TCR CDR3 underwent first-round RT-PCR, the HTBI primer set was used. In TCRdb, the multiplex PCR reads were re-called with MiXCR into one record per CDR3 protein. Of 540,000 or so distinct CDR3 sequences in the sample, around 45% were seen once. In this sample, this clonotype turned up a few times. V shed 12 bases and J shed 7 bases, with 12 bases lying between them. The CDR3 is 12 amino acids. Germline loops: CDR1 KGHDR, CDR2 SFDVKD.

The sequenced material came from peripheral blood or thyroid tissue (not recorded which). The receptor was isolated from an adult woman with Graves' disease, either hyperthyroidism or ophthalmopathy (not recorded which). The genes are TRBV24-1 and TRBJ1-6; possibly TRBD1 for D (6 bases). The DNA for the CDR3 is TGTGCCGGCGGACAGCAGAATTCACCCCTCCACTTT. Translated: CAGGQQNSPLHF.